This T cell receptor beta chain was captured by sequencing in a study of cytomegalovirus exposure and HLA in healthy donors. Study in general: Of the donors genotyped, approximately 430 in all, 81% fell in the Caucasian-associated ancestry cluster. Study-wide results and caveats: TCR beta V- and J-gene trimming was later associated with a missense DCLRE1C variant.

Germline CDR1 SGHDT, CDR2 YYEEEE. The junction had 17 bases not matched to a gene; V was cut back by 2 bases and J by 11 bases. The CDR3 spans 16 residues. For this clone: Its matching antigen is unknown.

The PCR ran on 60 Vbeta and 13 Jbeta primers. Generated by immunoSEQ multiplex PCR, the TCRdb table keeps only in-frame clones and is missing some. The sample records about 160,000 clones, 79% being singletons. The clonotype was recovered from a man in his fifties or sixties in good health and CMV-seropositive. The sample was PBMCs. The chain combines TRBV5-6 with TRBJ2-5; 8 bases agree with TRBD2. The chain's CDR3 is CASSFLYERESGEQYF. In DNA, the CDR3 is TGTGCCAGCAGCTTTCTATACGAGCGGGAGAGTGGTGAGCAGTACTTC.